This TCR beta chain was sequenced for a study of shared clonotypes between healthy human individuals. The assay was carried out at the deep level. Method: immunoSEQ multiplex PCR; TCRdb's copy keeps in-frame clones and lacks some. The table has around 88,000 clones, approximately 61% seen once; the top ten hold roughly 43%. The receptor was derived from a man younger than 45 in good health. The specimen was memory CD8+ T cells sorted from blood. As for subset: CD45RO+ cells pooled with CCR7-negative TemRA cells.

The CDR3 nucleotides read TGTGCCAGCACCTACCGGTACCCCGAGCAGTACTTC. It translates to CASTYRYPEQYF. V usage is TRBV6-6 and J usage is TRBJ2-7; D is unresolved. This CDR3 spans 12 amino acids. CDR1 MNHNY and CDR2 SVGAGI come from the germline V gene (reference sequence). V dropped 7 bases and J dropped 6 bases, with 13 bases sitting between them.